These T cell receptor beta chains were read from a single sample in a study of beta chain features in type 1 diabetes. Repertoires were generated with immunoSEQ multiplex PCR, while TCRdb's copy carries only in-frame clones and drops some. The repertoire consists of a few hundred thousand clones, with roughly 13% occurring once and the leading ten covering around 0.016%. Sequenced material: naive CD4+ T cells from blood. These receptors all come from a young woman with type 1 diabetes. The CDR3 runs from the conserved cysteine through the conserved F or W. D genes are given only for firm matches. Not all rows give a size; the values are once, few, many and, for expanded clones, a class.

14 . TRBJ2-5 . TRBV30 CAWSEVWGGATQYF TGTGCCTGGAGCGAAGTCTGGGGGGGCGCGACCCAGTACTTC
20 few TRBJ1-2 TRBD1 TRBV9 CASSLGGGARGRGGPGGYTF TGTGCCAGCAGCCTTGGTGGAGGGGCCAGGGGGCGCGGCGGTCCGGGGGGCTACACCTTC
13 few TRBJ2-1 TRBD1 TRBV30 CAWSQGARYEQFF TGTGCCTGGAGCCAGGGGGCGAGGTATGAGCAGTTCTTC
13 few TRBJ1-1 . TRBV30 CAWSVHMNTEAFF TGTGCCTGGAGTGTACACATGAACACTGAAGCTTTCTTT
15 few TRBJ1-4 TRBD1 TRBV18 CASSPGQRTNEKLFF TGTGCCAGCTCACCGGGACAGAGAACTAATGAAAAACTGTTTTTT
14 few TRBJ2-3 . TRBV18 CASSPPVSTDTQYF TGTGCCAGCTCACCTCCGGTCTCCACAGATACGCAGTATTTT
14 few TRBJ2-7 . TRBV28 CASSPPWRSYEQYF TGTGCCAGCAGCCCGCCATGGCGGTCCTACGAGCAGTACTTC
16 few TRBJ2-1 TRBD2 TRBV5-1 CASSLVSSGTYNEQFF TGCGCCAGCAGCTTGGTTTCTAGCGGGACCTACAATGAGCAGTTCTTC
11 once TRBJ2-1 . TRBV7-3 CASSLAGEQFF TGTGCCAGCAGCTTAGCGGGTGAGCAGTTCTTC
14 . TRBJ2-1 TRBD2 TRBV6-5 CASSPSGAYNEQFF TGTGCCAGCAGTCCTAGCGGGGCCTACAATGAGCAGTTCTTC
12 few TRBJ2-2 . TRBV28 CAWRGNTGELFF TGTGCATGGCGGGGGAACACCGGGGAGCTGTTTTTT
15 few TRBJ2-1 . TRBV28 CASSFSGVLYNEQFF TGTGCCAGCAGTTTCTCAGGGGTGCTTTACAATGAGCAGTTCTTC
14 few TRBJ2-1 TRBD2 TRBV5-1 CASSPGGPPVEQFF TGCGCCAGCAGCCCGGGAGGACCCCCGGTTGAGCAGTTCTTC
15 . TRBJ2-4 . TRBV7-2 CASSRTGEAKNIQYF TGTGCCAGCAGCCGCACAGGAGAGGCCAAAAACATTCAGTACTTC
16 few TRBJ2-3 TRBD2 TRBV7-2 CASSLRLAGSTDTQYF TGTGCCAGCAGCCTACGACTAGCGGGAAGCACAGATACGCAGTATTTT
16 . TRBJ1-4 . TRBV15 CATSRVSGGLNEKLFF TGTGCCACCAGCAGAGTTTCGGGGGGACTTAATGAAAAACTGTTTTTT
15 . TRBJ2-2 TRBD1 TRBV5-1 CASSRGQGPTGELFF TGCGCCAGCAGCAGGGGACAGGGTCCCACCGGGGAGCTGTTTTTT
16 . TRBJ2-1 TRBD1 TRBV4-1 CASSQVTGTAYNEQFF TGCGCCAGCAGCCAAGTCACCGGGACAGCTTACAATGAGCAGTTCTTC
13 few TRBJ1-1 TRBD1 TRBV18 CASHRGHGTEAFF TGTGCCAGCCACAGGGGGCATGGCACTGAAGCTTTCTTT
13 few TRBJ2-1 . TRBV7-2 CASSLQDLSEQFF TGTGCCAGCAGCCTCCAGGACTTGAGTGAGCAGTTCTTC
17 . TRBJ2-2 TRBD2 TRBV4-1 CASSQDRQRGNTGELFF TGCGCCAGCAGCCAAGATAGGCAGCGGGGGAACACCGGGGAGCTGTTTTTT
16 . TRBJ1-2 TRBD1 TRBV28 CASSSYTGGNTYGYTF TGTGCCAGCAGTTCGTATACAGGGGGCAACACCTATGGCTACACCTTC
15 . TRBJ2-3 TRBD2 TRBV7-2 CASSLLASSTDTQYF TGTGCCAGCAGCCTACTAGCGTCTAGCACAGATACGCAGTATTTT
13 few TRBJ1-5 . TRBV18 CASSPGENQPQHF TGTGCCAGCTCACCAGGTGAGAATCAGCCCCAGCATTTT
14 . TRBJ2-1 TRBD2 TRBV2 CASSEMGGNNEQFF TGTGCCAGCAGTGAAATGGGGGGGAACAATGAGCAGTTCTTC
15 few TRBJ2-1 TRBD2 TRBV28 CASSQGLAGGNEQFF TGTGCCAGCAGCCAGGGGCTAGCGGGAGGGAATGAGCAGTTCTTC
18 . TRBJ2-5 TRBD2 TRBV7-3 CASSLRGSGGRAWETQYF TGTGCCAGCAGCTTAAGGGGGAGTGGCGGGAGAGCCTGGGAGACCCAGTACTTC
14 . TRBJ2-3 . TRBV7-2 CASSPASSTDTQYF TGTGCCAGCAGCCCAGCGTCGAGCACAGATACGCAGTATTTT
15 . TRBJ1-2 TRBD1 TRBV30 CAWTLDRGRRYGYTF TGTGCCTGGACCCTCGACAGGGGGCGAAGGTATGGCTACACCTTC
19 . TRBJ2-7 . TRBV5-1 CASSLGAREHHPYAYEQYF TGCGCCAGCAGCTTGGGGGCCCGGGAACATCATCCTTATGCATACGAGCAGTACTTC
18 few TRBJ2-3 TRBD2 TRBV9 CASSVAIGASGSTDTQYF TGTGCCAGCAGCGTAGCTATTGGGGCTAGCGGGAGCACAGATACGCAGTATTTT
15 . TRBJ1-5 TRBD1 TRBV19 CASSFSTGGNQPQHF TGTGCCAGTAGTTTTTCGACAGGGGGCAATCAGCCCCAGCATTTT
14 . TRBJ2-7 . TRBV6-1 CASSWSGSSYEQYF TGTGCCAGCAGTTGGTCAGGGTCCTCCTACGAGCAGTACTTC
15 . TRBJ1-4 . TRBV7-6 CASSYTGTSHEKLFF TGTGCCAGCAGCTACACAGGGACGTCTCACGAAAAACTGTTTTTT
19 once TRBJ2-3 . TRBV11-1 CASSLVGWGPLTSTDTQYF TGTGCCAGCAGCTTAGTTGGGTGGGGGCCGCTAACAAGCACAGATACGCAGTATTTT
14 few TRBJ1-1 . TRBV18 CASSLGGMNTEAFF TGTGCCAGCTCACTGGGGGGGATGAACACTGAAGCTTTCTTT
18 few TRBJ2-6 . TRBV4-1 CASSQGPRVGSGANVLTF TGCGCCAGCAGCCAAGGCCCGAGGGTTGGCTCTGGGGCCAACGTCCTGACTTTC
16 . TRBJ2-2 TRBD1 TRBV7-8 CASSFRQGAGTGELFF TGTGCCAGCAGCTTTAGGCAGGGGGCAGGAACCGGGGAGCTGTTTTTT
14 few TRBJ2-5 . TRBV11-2 CASRSPGGGETQYF TGTGCCAGCAGGAGCCCGGGGGGCGGCGAGACCCAGTACTTC
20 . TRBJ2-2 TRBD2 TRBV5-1 CASSLALSSGVRRGTGELFF TGCGCCAGCAGCTTGGCCTTATCCAGCGGGGTGCGACGGGGCACCGGGGAGCTGTTTTTT
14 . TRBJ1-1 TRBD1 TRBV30 CAWIPGQWNTEAFF TGTGCCTGGATCCCGGGACAGTGGAACACTGAAGCTTTCTTT